Presented here are 13 T cell receptor beta chains from one specimen sequenced in a study of cytomegalovirus exposure and HLA in healthy donors. The PCR was carried out with 60 Vbeta primers and 13 Jbeta primers. The assay was immunoSEQ multiplex PCR, and TCRdb's table has in-frame clones only and misses some. The sample has some 160,000 clones, 70% to 90% seen once. Specimen: PBMCs. The source of these receptors is a man in his thirties or forties in good health and CMV-seropositive.

This clone has a handful of counts. The chain uses TRBV27 and TRBJ1-2; 8 bases fit TRBD1. Germline CDR1 reads MNHEY; CDR2 reads SMNVEV (reference sequence). After removal of 6 bases from V and 4 bases from J, the junction contained 4 bases not matched to a gene. The CDR3 sequence is 13 residues long. The CDR3 DNA reads as TGTGCCAGCAGAAATACAGGGGGCTATGGCTACACCTTC. As protein: CASRNTGGYGYTF.

The CDR3 is CASSSSPGREQYV. The CDR3 DNA is TGTGCCAGCAGCTCGAGCCCAGGGCGGGAGCAGTACGTC. This rearrangement joins TRBV7-8 to TRBJ2-7, with D possibly being TRBD1 (5 bases). Trimming cost V 4 bases and J 7 bases, with 14 bases left between them. The CDR3 has 13 amino acids. Per germline, CDR1 SGHVS and CDR2 FQNEAQ.

The chain is built from TRBV11-3 and TRBJ2-7, with 10 bases fitting TRBD1. The CDR3 totals 14 residues. Germline CDR1 and CDR2: SGHNT and YENEEA. V shed 4 bases, J shed 5 bases, and the junction held 5 bases outside the gene matches. The chain's CDR3 is CASSSGQGFHEQYF. In DNA form, the CDR3 reads TGTGCCAGCAGCTCGGGACAGGGGTTCCACGAGCAGTACTTC.

The CDR3 coding sequence is TGTGCCAGCAGCTCCACCCAGACAGGAAACACTGAAGCTTTCTTT. Translated: CASSSTQTGNTEAFF. V gene TRBV5-6 combines with J gene TRBJ1-1; D may be TRBD1 (6 bases). The CDR3 is made up of 15 amino acids. V dropped 3 bases and J dropped 2 bases, with 14 bases sitting between them. CDR1 is SGHDT and CDR2 is YYEEEE in the germline V gene.

The chain uses TRBV6-5 and TRBJ2-7, with a weak D call TRBD2 (6 bases). The length of the CDR3 is 14 residues. V was cut by 2 bases and J by 6 bases, with 14 bases left in between. The V gene's germline CDR1 is MNHEY and CDR2 SVGAGI. The CDR3 DNA follows: TGTGCCAGCAGTTACACTAGCACGGCTGGCGAGCAGTACTTC. Translation: CASSYTSTAGEQYF.

This rearrangement joins TRBV5-8 to TRBJ1-2, with D possibly being TRBD1 (5 bases). Germline V gene sequence: CDR1 SGHTS, CDR2 YDEGEE. V was pared by 4 bases and J by 4 bases, with 11 bases between. This CDR3 region has 13 residues. The DNA of the CDR3 is TGTGCCAGCAGCCGGGGGAGCGGCTATGGCTACACCTTC. Translating gives CASSRGSGYGYTF.

The chain carries TRBV27 and TRBJ1-1, with unresolved D. Germline assignment: CDR1 MNHEY and CDR2 SMNVEV (reference sequence). This CDR3 is 13 amino acids long. V was pared by 8 bases and J by 5 bases, with 15 bases between. Here the CDR3 reads CASGEGGWTEAFF. For the CDR3, the DNA is TGTGCCAGCGGGGAGGGCGGGTGGACTGAAGCTTTCTTT.

V gene TRBV27 combines with J gene TRBJ1-1, with a weak D call TRBD1 (6 bases). The CDR3 totals 13 residues. V lost 5 bases, J lost 4 bases, and 11 bases lay in between. Germline CDR1 reads MNHEY; CDR2 reads SMNVEV (reference sequence). CDR3 amino acids: CASSAGVSTEAFF. The CDR3 region has the DNA TGTGCCAGCAGTGCAGGGGTAAGCACTGAAGCTTTCTTT.

The chain uses TRBV7-3 and TRBJ1-1; no clear D. Per germline, CDR1 SGHTA and CDR2 FQGTGA. The CDR3 totals 13 residues. V lost 4 bases, J lost 1 base, and 7 bases lay in between. For the CDR3, the DNA is TGTGCCAGCAGCTCTTACAGGAACACTGAAGCTTTCTTT. Translation gives CASSSYRNTEAFF.

This clone appeared a single time. The rearrangement links TRBV27 to TRBJ2-7; tentative D call: TRBD2 (6 bases). The germline V and J ends were trimmed by 3 bases and 6 bases, with 9 bases remaining between them. Germline lookup yields CDR1 MNHEY and CDR2 SMNVEV (reference sequence). CDR3 length equals 12 residues. CDR3 DNA: TGTGCCAGCAGTTTTCGGGGAGGCGAGCAGTACGTC. It specifies CASSFRGGEQYV.

This rearrangement joins TRBV19 to TRBJ1-1, with unresolved D. The CDR3 is made up of 19 amino acids. V dropped 7 bases and J dropped 1 base, with 28 bases sitting between them. Germline lookup yields CDR1 LNHDA and CDR2 SQIVND (reference sequence). The DNA of the CDR3 is TGTGCCAGTAACCCTACGTACAGAAAAAACTTCATTTCGAACACTGAAGCTTTCTTT. This codes for CASNPTYRKNFISNTEAFF. Complete variable domain (other parts from reference TRBV19 and TRBJ1-1): DGGITQSPKYLFRKEGQNVTLSCEQNLNHDAMYWYRQDPGQGLRLIYYSQIVNDFQKGDIAEGYSVSREKKESFPLTVTSAQKNPTAFYLCASNPTYRKNFISNTEAFFGQGTRLTVV.

This clone has more than one count but fewer than ten. The V gene is TRBV28, the J gene TRBJ2-7; 11 bases agree with TRBD2. V was pared by 2 bases and J by 3 bases, with 6 bases of the junction left unmatched. Germline V gives CDR1 MDHEN, CDR2 SYDVKM. This CDR3 is built from 16 residues. CDR3 sequence reads: CASSLRTSGLVYEQYF. CDR3 sequence (DNA): TGTGCCAGCAGTTTAAGGACTAGCGGGCTGGTCTACGAGCAGTACTTC. Filled out from reference TRBV28 and TRBJ2-7, the complete variable domain reads DVKVTQSSRYLVKRTGEKVFLECVQDMDHENMFWYRQDPGLGLRLIYFSYDVKMKEKGDIPEGYSVSREKKERFSLILESASTNQTSMYLCASSLRTSGLVYEQYFGPGTRLTVT.

This chain connects TRBV7-2 to TRBJ1-3; 7 nucleotides match TRBD1. Per the germline V gene, CDR1 is SGHTA and CDR2 is FQGNSA. Trimming removed 8 bases from V and 0 bases from J; junction bases left unmatched: 7. The CDR3 runs to 15 residues. The CDR3 DNA sequence: TGTGCCAGCTCGGCCGGGACAGCCTCTGGAAACACCATATATTTT. Translated: CASSAGTASGNTIYF.